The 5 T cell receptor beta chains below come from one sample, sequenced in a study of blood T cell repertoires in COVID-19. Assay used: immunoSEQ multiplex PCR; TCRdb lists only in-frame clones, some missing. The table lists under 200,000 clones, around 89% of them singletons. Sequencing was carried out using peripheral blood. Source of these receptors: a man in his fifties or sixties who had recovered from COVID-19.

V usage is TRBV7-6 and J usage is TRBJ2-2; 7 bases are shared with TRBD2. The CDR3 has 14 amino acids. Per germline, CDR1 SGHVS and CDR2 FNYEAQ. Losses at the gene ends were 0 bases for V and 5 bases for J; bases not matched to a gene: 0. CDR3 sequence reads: CASSLAGGTGELFF. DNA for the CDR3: TGTGCCAGCAGCTTAGCGGGAGGGACCGGGGAGCTGTTTTTT.

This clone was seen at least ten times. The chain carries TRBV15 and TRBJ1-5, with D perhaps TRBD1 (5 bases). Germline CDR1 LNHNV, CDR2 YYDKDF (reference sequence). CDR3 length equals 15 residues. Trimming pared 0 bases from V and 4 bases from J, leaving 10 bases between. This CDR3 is CATSRDKGRNQPQHF. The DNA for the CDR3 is TGTGCCACCAGCAGAGATAAGGGGAGGAATCAGCCCCAGCATTTT.

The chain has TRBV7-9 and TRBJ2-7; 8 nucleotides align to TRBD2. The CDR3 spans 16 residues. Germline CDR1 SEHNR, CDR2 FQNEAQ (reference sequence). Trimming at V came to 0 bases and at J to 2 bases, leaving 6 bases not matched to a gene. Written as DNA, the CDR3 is TGTGCCAGCAGCTTAGCAGGAGCGGGGGAACCCTACGAGCAGTACTTC. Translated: CASSLAGAGEPYEQYF.

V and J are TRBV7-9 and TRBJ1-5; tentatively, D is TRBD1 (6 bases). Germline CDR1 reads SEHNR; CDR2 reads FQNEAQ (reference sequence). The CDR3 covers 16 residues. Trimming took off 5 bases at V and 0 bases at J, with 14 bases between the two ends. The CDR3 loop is CASSPKWTDSNQPQHF. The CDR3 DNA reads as TGTGCCAGCAGCCCGAAATGGACAGATAGCAATCAGCCCCAGCATTTT.

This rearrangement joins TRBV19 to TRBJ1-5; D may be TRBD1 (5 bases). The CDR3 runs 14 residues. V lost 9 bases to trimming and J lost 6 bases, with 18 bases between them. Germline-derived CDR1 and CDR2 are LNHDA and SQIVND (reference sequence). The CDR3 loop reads CASRGRVAVQPQHF. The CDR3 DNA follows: TGTGCCAGCCGGGGGAGGGTTGCGGTTCAGCCCCAGCATTTT.